This T cell receptor beta chain was captured in a study of blood T cell repertoires in COVID-19. Study-level background: Some COVID-19 samples were acute and others convalescent; all came from the United States, Italy and Spain. From T cells, B-cell-depleted T cells, or PBMCs came the material, which was cDNA or gDNA.

Per germline, CDR1 SEHNR and CDR2 FQNEAQ (reference sequence). The CDR3 has 14 residues. The V end was cut by 1 base, the J end by 2 bases, with 9 bases between. In the authors' methods: Estimation of nucleated cell counts was performed using reference gene primer amplification. The repertoire was sequenced with immunoSEQ multiplex PCR; TCRdb's copy has only in-frame clones and lacks some. V and J calls plus clone size are reproduced from that table; the DNA served to infer D and trimming. The sample lists over 200,000 clones; 88% were seen once. The chain is built from TRBV7-9 and TRBJ2-7; TRBD2 is a possible D gene (5 bases). The sequence came from a man younger than 35 with active or convalescent COVID-19. Sequenced input: peripheral blood. The CDR3 loop reads CASSLGGRAYEQYF. In DNA form, the CDR3 reads TGTGCCAGCAGCTTAGGAGGGCGCGCCTACGAGCAGTACTTC.